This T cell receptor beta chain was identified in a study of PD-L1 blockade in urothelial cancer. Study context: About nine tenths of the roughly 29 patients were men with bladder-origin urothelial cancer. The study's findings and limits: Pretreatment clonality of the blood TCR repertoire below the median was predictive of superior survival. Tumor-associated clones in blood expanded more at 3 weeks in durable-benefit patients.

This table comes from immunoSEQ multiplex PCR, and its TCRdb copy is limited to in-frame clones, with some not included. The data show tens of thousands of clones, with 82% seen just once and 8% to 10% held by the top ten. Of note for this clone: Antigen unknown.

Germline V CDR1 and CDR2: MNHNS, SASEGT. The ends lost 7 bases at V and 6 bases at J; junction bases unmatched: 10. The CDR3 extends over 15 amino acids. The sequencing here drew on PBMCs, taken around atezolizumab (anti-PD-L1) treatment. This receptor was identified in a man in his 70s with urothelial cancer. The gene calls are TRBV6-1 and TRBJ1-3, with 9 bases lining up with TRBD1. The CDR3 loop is CASTRRGQGTNTIYF. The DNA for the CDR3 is TGTGCCAGCACTAGAAGGGGACAGGGAACAAACACCATATATTTT.